Listed below are T cell receptor beta chains from one sample, sequenced in a study of CD8+ T cells in alopecia areata. Repertoires were generated with immunoSEQ multiplex PCR, while TCRdb's copy carries only in-frame clones and drops some. The repertoire has over 200,000 clones, approximately 61% of them found once; the top ten carry just over 0.45%. Sequences were derived from CD4+ T cells sorted from blood, sampled at week 0. The receptors were gathered from a human donor with alopecia areata. Both conserved end residues are part of each CDR3. A D gene is named only where the DNA matches it firmly. Clone size, where shown, is once, few, many, or a class for clones that have expanded.

TRBD1 | TRBJ2-7 | TRBV29-1 | NA | TGCAGCGTTCCCGGGACAGATAACTACGAGCAGTACTTC | CSVPGTDNYEQYF
TRBD1 | TRBJ1-5 | TRBV6-5 | NA | TGTGCCAGCAGTTACTCGATGCAGGGGGCGTATCAGCCCCAGCATTTT | CASSYSMQGAYQPQHF
TRBD1 | TRBJ2-7 | TRBV30 | few | TGTGCCTGGAGTTCTCCCGGGACAGCCTCCTACGAGCAGTACTTC | CAWSSPGTASYEQYF
NA | TRBJ1-1 | TRBV20-1 | NA | TGCAGTGCCCGTGGACGGCTTTTGGCTTTCTTT | CSARGRLLAFF
TRBD2 | TRBJ2-1 | TRBV28 | NA | TGTGCCAGCAGCTCAAGACTAGCGGGAGGGCCGAGGGACAATGAGCAGTTCTTC | CASSSRLAGGPRDNEQFF
TRBD2 | TRBJ2-3 | TRBV30 | NA | TGTGCCTCGACCCAGCGGGAGGTCCCCACAGATACGCAGTATTTT | CASTQREVPTDTQYF
TRBD2 | TRBJ2-1 | TRBV25-1 | few | TGTGCCAGCAGTGAGAGATTAACCGGGACTAGCGCCTACAATGAGCAGTTCTTC | CASSERLTGTSAYNEQFF
NA | TRBJ2-2 | TRBV7-9 | many | TGTGCCAGCAGCCCCGCCTTGGGAGACTATGCCTCGAGCACCGGGGAGCTGTTTTTT | CASSPALGDYASSTGELFF
NA | TRBJ2-7 | TRBV29-1 | few | TGCAGCGTTGGTACGTCCTCCTACGAGCAGTACTTC | CSVGTSSYEQYF
TRBD2 | TRBJ2-1 | TRBV6-5 | NA | TGTGCCAGCAGTTACACCCCGGGGGGGGGTGACAATGAGCAGTTCTTC | CASSYTPGGGDNEQFF
TRBD1 | TRBJ2-1 | TRBV27 | once | TGTGCCAGCAGACCGGGACAGGGGTGGAATGAGCAGTTCTTC | CASRPGQGWNEQFF
NA | TRBJ1-3 | TRBV14 | few | TGTGCCAGCAGCCGACAGGCCTCTGGAAACACCATATATTTT | CASSRQASGNTIYF
NA | TRBJ2-2 | TRBV6-5 | NA | TGTGCCAGCAGTTACTCAGGGACCAACACCGGGGAGCTGTTTTTT | CASSYSGTNTGELFF
NA | TRBJ2-3 | TRBV27 | NA | TGTGCCAGCAGTTTACGGGCCAGCACAGATACGCAGTATTTT | CASSLRASTDTQYF
NA | TRBJ1-3 | TRBV19 | NA | TGTGCCAGTAGCCCCACAGGGACTGGAAACACCATATATTTT | CASSPTGTGNTIYF
NA | TRBJ2-7 | TRBV30 | few | TGTGCCTGGAGAAGTCCCGGCCAGGTGTACGAGCAGTACTTC | CAWRSPGQVYEQYF
TRBD1 | TRBJ1-2 | TRBV29-1 | NA | TGCAGCGGAGTGGACAGGGGAGACTATGGCTACACCTTC | CSGVDRGDYGYTF
TRBD2 | TRBJ2-5 | TRBV4-2 | NA | TGTGCCAGCAGCCAGGAACTTAAGACTAGCGGGCGCCAAGAGACCCAGTACTTC | CASSQELKTSGRQETQYF
NA | TRBJ2-5 | TRBV19 | once | TGTGCCAGTAGTATTCGGCGGGGACGGGAGACCCAGTACTTC | CASSIRRGRETQYF
TRBD1 | TRBJ1-4 | TRBV9 | NA | TGTGCCAGCAGCGTACGACAGGGGGGTGAGAATGAAAAACTGTTTTTT | CASSVRQGGENEKLFF
NA | TRBJ2-3 | TRBV4-1 | NA | TGCGCCAGCAGCCAAGATACGGGAGCGGGCACAGATACGCAGTATTTT | CASSQDTGAGTDTQYF
NA | TRBJ2-2 | TRBV15 | NA | TGTGCCACCAATCCAGGGAGCGCGAACACCGGGGAGCTGTTTTTT | CATNPGSANTGELFF
NA | TRBJ1-1 | TRBV4-1 | NA | TGCGCCAGCAGCCCGCGGCCCCTACGAAAGAAAACTGAAGCTTTCTTT | CASSPRPLRKKTEAFF
NA | TRBJ2-7 | TRBV28 | few | TGTGCCAGCAGTTACAGCTCCTACGAGCAGTACTTC | CASSYSSYEQYF
NA | TRBJ2-5 | TRBV27 | once | TGTGCCAGCAGTCCTCTTAGCTGGACAGACCAAGAGACCCAGTACTTC | CASSPLSWTDQETQYF
NA | TRBJ2-5 | TRBV9 | once | TGTGCCAGCAGCGTAGTTCCCGAGAGCCAAGAGACCCAGTACTTC | CASSVVPESQETQYF
NA | TRBJ2-1 | TRBV5-1 | once | TGCGCCAGCAGCTTTGACAGCTACAATGAGCAGTTCTTC | CASSFDSYNEQFF
NA | TRBJ1-1 | TRBV29-1 | NA | TGCAGCGCCGCGGAGGGGAGGGACACTGAAGCTTTCTTT | CSAAEGRDTEAFF
NA | TRBJ2-7 | TRBV6-5 | NA | TGTGCCAGCAGCGGGTCACTATACGAGCAGTACTTC | CASSGSLYEQYF
TRBD1 | TRBJ1-6 | TRBV19 | NA | TGTGCCAGTAGTATAACAGGGGCGAATTCACCCCTCCACTTT | CASSITGANSPLHF
NA | TRBJ2-5 | TRBV7-7 | NA | TGTGCCAGCAGCCCCCGACCCAACCAGGCAGAGACCCAGTACTTC | CASSPRPNQAETQYF
NA | TRBJ1-4 | TRBV5-1 | NA | TGCGCCAGCAGCTTGGGAGTTGGGAGGGATGAAAAACTGTTTTTT | CASSLGVGRDEKLFF
NA | TRBJ1-4 | TRBV30 | NA | TGTGCCTGCAGACGGGGAGGGGAAAAACTGTTTTTT | CACRRGGEKLFF
NA | TRBJ2-4 | TRBV19 | NA | TGTGCCAGTACCCGGGATGGGGCCAAAAACATTCAGTACTTC | CASTRDGAKNIQYF
NA | TRBJ2-6 | TRBV29-1 | NA | TGCAGCGTTTTGGGTGCTTACACTGGGGCCAACGTCCTGACTTTC | CSVLGAYTGANVLTF
NA | TRBJ2-3 | TRBV10-3 | NA | TGTGCCATCAGAGAACGCGGGAGCACAGATACGCAGTATTTT | CAIRERGSTDTQYF
NA | TRBJ2-7 | TRBV30 | NA | TGTGCCTGGAGTGGCGGCGACTACGAGCAGTACTTC | CAWSGGDYEQYF
NA | TRBJ2-7 | TRBV5-1 | NA | TGCGCCAGCAGCGCCGGGACCGGGGTCGAGCAGTACTTC | CASSAGTGVEQYF
NA | TRBJ2-3 | TRBV2 | NA | TGTGCCAGCAGTGAAACAGATACGCAGTATTTT | CASSETDTQYF
TRBD2 | TRBJ2-5 | TRBV9 | NA | TGTGCCAGCAGCGCCGCTAGCGGGATCCAAGAGACCCAGTACTTC | CASSAASGIQETQYF
TRBD1 | TRBJ2-7 | TRBV7-9 | few | TGTGCCAGCAGCCGACCAAGCCGGGACAGGGGATTCGAGCAGTACTTC | CASSRPSRDRGFEQYF
TRBD1 | TRBJ1-1 | TRBV5-4 | NA | TGTGCCAGCAGTCGGACAGGGAGGACTGAAGCTTTCTTT | CASSRTGRTEAFF
NA | TRBJ1-1 | TRBV30 | NA | TGTGCCTGGAGTGTACAGTCTGAAGCTTTCTTT | CAWSVQSEAFF
TRBD1 | TRBJ2-3 | TRBV7-9 | NA | TGTGCCAGCAGCCGAACGGGACAGGGAGGCACAGATACGCAGTATTTT | CASSRTGQGGTDTQYF
NA | TRBJ1-1 | TRBV5-1 | few | TGCGCCAGTGGTTCTAACACTGAAGCTTTCTTT | CASGSNTEAFF
NA | TRBJ2-6 | TRBV25-1 | many | TGTGCCAGCAGTGAGGGCAGGGGCAACTCTGGGGCCAACGTCCTGACTTTC | CASSEGRGNSGANVLTF
NA | TRBJ2-1 | TRBV5-4 | few | TGTGCCAGCAGCTTGAATCGGATGACTACCCCAGGGCAGTTCTTC | CASSLNRMTTPGQFF